A selection of T cell receptor beta chains follows, all from one sample in a study of Graves' ophthalmopathy and Graves' hyperthyroidism. TCRdb itself ran the multiplex PCR reads through MiXCR, one entry per CDR3 protein. The sample records 740,000 or so distinct CDR3 sequences, roughly 40% being singletons. Sequenced material: peripheral blood. These receptors came from an adult man with Graves' ophthalmopathy. The CDR3 runs from the conserved cysteine through the conserved F or W. D genes are given only for firm matches. Size is stated for part of the rows, as once, few or many counts, or as a class when the clone is expanded.

D: NA; V: TRBV14; J: TRBJ2-7; size: NA; DNA: TGTGCCAGCAGCCAAGACAGGAACGATTCCTACGAGCAGTACTTC; CDR3: CASSQDRNDSYEQYF
D: TRBD2; V: TRBV20-1; J: TRBJ2-7; size: NA; DNA: TGCAGTGCTAGTTCGGCTAGCGGGACTTACGAGCAGTACTTC; CDR3: CSASSASGTYEQYF
D: NA; V: TRBV14; J: TRBJ2-7; size: many; DNA: TGTGCCAGCAGCCAAGACAGGGAAGCCTACGAGCAGTACTTC; CDR3: CASSQDREAYEQYF
D: NA; V: TRBV7-9; J: TRBJ2-2; size: few; DNA: TGTGCCAGCAGCCTCCCTGGGACATCGAACACCGGGGAGCTGTTTTTT; CDR3: CASSLPGTSNTGELFF
D: TRBD1; V: TRBV7-3; J: TRBJ2-6; size: NA; DNA: TGTGCCAGCAGCCACGGGAAAGGGACAGGGTCTTCCGTCCTGACTTTC; CDR3: CASSHGKGTGSSVLTF
D: TRBD2; V: TRBV7-9; J: TRBJ2-5; size: NA; DNA: TGTGCCAGCAGCTCCCCACTAGCGGGGGCGGGAGAGACCCAGTACTTC; CDR3: CASSSPLAGAGETQYF
D: NA; V: TRBV9; J: TRBJ1-6; size: once; DNA: TGTGCCAGCAGCGTAGAGGGCGGATACTATAATTCACCCCTCCACTTT; CDR3: CASSVEGGYYNSPLHF
D: NA; V: TRBV5-1; J: TRBJ1-1; size: NA; DNA: TGCGCCAGCAGCAGGCCCATGGGTTCGAGGACTGAAGCTTTCTTT; CDR3: CASSRPMGSRTEAFF
D: NA; V: TRBV11-1; J: TRBJ1-4; size: NA; DNA: TGTGCTAGAGATCCCAGAAACGATGAAAAACTGTTTTTT; CDR3: CARDPRNDEKLFF
D: NA; V: TRBV7-9; J: TRBJ2-7; size: NA; DNA: TGTACCAGCAGCACGCATGGTGGGAGCGGGCCCTCCTACGAGCAGTACTTC; CDR3: CTSSTHGGSGPSYEQYF
D: NA; V: TRBV25-1; J: TRBJ1-6; size: NA; DNA: TGTGCCTGGAGCAAAGGACCAGGGTATAATTCACCCCTCCACTTT; CDR3: CAWSKGPGYNSPLHF
D: TRBD2; V: TRBV9; J: TRBJ2-7; size: NA; DNA: TGTGCCAGCGGGTTAGCGGGGGACAGCTACGAGCAGTACTTC; CDR3: CASGLAGDSYEQYF
D: NA; V: TRBV5-1; J: TRBJ1-6; size: few; DNA: TGCGCCAGCCGGACGGACGCCTATAATTCACCCCTCCACTTT; CDR3: CASRTDAYNSPLHF
D: TRBD2; V: TRBV29-1; J: TRBJ2-2; size: NA; DNA: TGCAGCGTTGAGACTAGCGGGAACCCCGGGGAGCTGTTTTTT; CDR3: CSVETSGNPGELFF
D: NA; V: TRBV4-3; J: TRBJ1-5; size: few; DNA: TGCGCCAGCAGCAAGGGGGTCGTTCGTCAGCCCCAGCATTTT; CDR3: CASSKGVVRQPQHF
D: NA; V: TRBV6-1; J: TRBJ1-1; size: many; DNA: TGTGCCAGCAGCGACAAGGCGAACACTGAAGCTTTCTTT; CDR3: CASSDKANTEAFF
D: NA; V: TRBV24-1; J: TRBJ1-1; size: few; DNA: TGTGCCACCAGTGGGGATGCCCAGAATGAAGCTTTCTTT; CDR3: CATSGDAQNEAFF
D: NA; V: TRBV20-1; J: TRBJ2-5; size: NA; DNA: TGCAGTGCTAGAGATTTGGGGCGGGCGGGAGAGACCCAGTACTTC; CDR3: CSARDLGRAGETQYF
D: NA; V: TRBV10-3; J: TRBJ1-5; size: few; DNA: TGTGCCATCAGTGAGTCAGGGACGGGGGGAAATAGCAATCAGCCCCAGCATTTT; CDR3: CAISESGTGGNSNQPQHF
D: TRBD1; V: TRBV7-9; J: TRBJ2-7; size: few; DNA: TGTGCCAGCAGCCGGAGGACAGGGGCGACCTCCTACGAGCAGTACTTC; CDR3: CASSRRTGATSYEQYF
D: NA; V: TRBV14; J: TRBJ1-1; size: many; DNA: TGTGCCAGCAGCCAAGGCGCAGGGATCACTGAAGCTTTCTTT; CDR3: CASSQGAGITEAFF
D: NA; V: TRBV19; J: TRBJ1-1; size: NA; DNA: TGTGCCAGTAGTATAGGGAATGTGAACACTGAAGCTTTCTTT; CDR3: CASSIGNVNTEAFF
D: TRBD1; V: TRBV10-3; J: TRBJ2-7; size: NA; DNA: TGTGCCGTCAGGGACTGGGACAGGGAAGCCGGGGAGCAGTACTTC; CDR3: CAVRDWDREAGEQYF
D: TRBD1; V: TRBV29-1; J: TRBJ1-2; size: NA; DNA: TGCAGCGTAGGGGGCGGGGAGTATGGCTACACCTTC; CDR3: CSVGGGEYGYTF
D: TRBD1; V: TRBV15; J: TRBJ2-5; size: NA; DNA: TGTGCCACCAGTAACTCAGGGACAGGGTATGGGCAGCCCCAGTACTTC; CDR3: CATSNSGTGYGQPQYF
D: NA; V: TRBV10-3; J: TRBJ2-5; size: NA; DNA: TGTGCCATCAGTGAGTCTCGGGGTAGTGACGCAGAGACCCAGTACTTC; CDR3: CAISESRGSDAETQYF
D: NA; V: TRBV25-1; J: TRBJ1-6; size: few; DNA: TGTGCCAGCAGTTTGGTCAGCCTCGGCTCACCCCTCCACTTT; CDR3: CASSLVSLGSPLHF
D: NA; V: TRBV9; J: TRBJ2-5; size: many; DNA: TGTGCCAGCAGCGCGGGACATAAAGAGACCCAGTACTTC; CDR3: CASSAGHKETQYF
D: TRBD1; V: TRBV20-1; J: TRBJ1-6; size: few; DNA: TGCAGTACCAGGACAGGAGGTTCACCCCTCCACTTT; CDR3: CSTRTGGSPLHF
D: NA; V: TRBV6-4; J: TRBJ1-4; size: NA; DNA: TGTGCCAGCACCGCGTCTGGGGATGAAAAACTGTTTTTT; CDR3: CASTASGDEKLFF
D: TRBD1; V: TRBV7-9; J: TRBJ1-3; size: once; DNA: TGTGCCAGCAGCCCGCCGGGACAGGGGATGAACACCATATATTTT; CDR3: CASSPPGQGMNTIYF
D: NA; V: TRBV3-1; J: TRBJ1-2; size: NA; DNA: TGTGCCAGCAGCCATGGTCAGGCTAACTATGGCCACACCTTC; CDR3: CASSHGQANYGHTF
D: NA; V: TRBV9; J: TRBJ1-2; size: many; DNA: TGTGCCAGCAGCGTAGGTCTCAGCGACTATGGCTACACCTTC; CDR3: CASSVGLSDYGYTF
D: TRBD1; V: TRBV24-1; J: TRBJ1-5; size: few; DNA: TGTGCCAGCTCACCACCGGGACAGGGAAGCAATCAGCCCCAGCATTTT; CDR3: CASSPPGQGSNQPQHF
D: NA; V: TRBV25-1; J: TRBJ1-2; size: NA; DNA: TGTGCCAGCAGTCCCCAGCAGCAGCGGAGAGGCTACACCTTC; CDR3: CASSPQQQRRGYTF
D: NA; V: TRBV7-9; J: TRBJ1-3; size: NA; DNA: TGTGCCAACAGCTTAGCACAGTCTGGAAACACCATATATTTT; CDR3: CANSLAQSGNTIYF
D: TRBD1; V: TRBV29-1; J: TRBJ2-1; size: NA; DNA: TGCAGCGTGAGGGCAGGGGGCGCCTTCAATGAGCAGTTCTTC; CDR3: CSVRAGGAFNEQFF
D: NA; V: TRBV5-6; J: TRBJ2-7; size: NA; DNA: TGTGCCAGCAGCTTCAAAGGGATTGTTGTGCAGTACTTC; CDR3: CASSFKGIVVQYF
D: NA; V: TRBV12-3/TRBV12-4; J: TRBJ1-2; size: NA; DNA: NA; CDR3: CASTNQTSMYLCASSRGLGYTF
D: TRBD1; V: TRBV10-3; J: TRBJ2-6; size: NA; DNA: TGTGCCATCAGAGGGACAGGGGGCGAATCTGCTTTC; CDR3: CAIRGTGGESAF
D: NA; V: TRBV15; J: TRBJ1-6; size: many; DNA: TGTGCCACCAGCAGAGATCAAGGGGGTGGAAATTCACCCCTCCACTTT; CDR3: CATSRDQGGGNSPLHF
D: NA; V: TRBV9; J: TRBJ1-6; size: many; DNA: TGTGCCAGCAGCCCCACTAAGGGTGGGATTTCACCCCTCCACTTT; CDR3: CASSPTKGGISPLHF
D: NA; V: TRBV10-3; J: TRBJ1-3; size: NA; DNA: TGTGCCAGCAGCGCCTCCGGGAGTGTGGGAAACACCATATATTTT; CDR3: CASSASGSVGNTIYF
D: NA; V: TRBV12-3/TRBV12-4; J: TRBJ1-6; size: NA; DNA: TGTGCCAGCAGTTTTAACAGGGATAATTCACCCCTCCACTTT; CDR3: CASSFNRDNSPLHF
D: TRBD2; V: TRBV7-9; J: TRBJ2-2; size: few; DNA: TGTGCCAGCAGTTTGATCGGGGGGACCGGGGAGCTGTTTTTT; CDR3: CASSLIGGTGELFF
D: NA; V: TRBV5-1; J: TRBJ1-4; size: few; DNA: TGCGCCAGCAGCTCTGGGGTTAATAATGAGAAACTGTTTTTT; CDR3: CASSSGVNNEKLFF
D: NA; V: TRBV5-1; J: TRBJ1-2; size: NA; DNA: TGCGCCAGCAGCTTGGCCGACAGGAGTGGCTACACCTTC; CDR3: CASSLADRSGYTF
D: NA; V: TRBV7-6; J: TRBJ1-4; size: many; DNA: TGTGCCAGCAGCCCCTTTCCGGGGGCGAATGAAAAACTGTTTTTT; CDR3: CASSPFPGANEKLFF
D: NA; V: TRBV24-1; J: TRBJ1-5; size: NA; DNA: TGTGCCAGCACCCCCCGGGGGGCGGGCAATCAGCCCCAGCATTTT; CDR3: CASTPRGAGNQPQHF
D: NA; V: TRBV12-3/TRBV12-4; J: TRBJ1-2; size: once; DNA: TGTGCCGGCAGTTTATCCCGACAGAGCTATGGCTACACCTTC; CDR3: CAGSLSRQSYGYTF
D: NA; V: TRBV7-2; J: TRBJ1-5; size: many; DNA: TGTGCCAGCAGCGAAACCAGGGGACAGCCCCAGCATTTT; CDR3: CASSETRGQPQHF
D: TRBD2; V: TRBV24-1; J: TRBJ2-1; size: NA; DNA: TGTGCCACCAGTGGCGGGAGCTCCTACAATGAGCAGTTCTTC; CDR3: CATSGGSSYNEQFF